This T cell receptor beta chain stems from a study of T cells expressing NK-cell markers. General study points: A few donors likewise had their CD3+CD56-NKG2C+ fraction led by these clonotypes.

As regards this clonotype: Its specificity is unknown.

The CDR3 totals 15 residues. The germline V gene encodes CDR1 SGHRS and CDR2 YFSETQ. For TCR beta, cDNA was produced by 5'RACE template switching with UMIs. With the 5' RACE reads reprocessed, TCRdb shows one record per CDR3 protein and no DNA. The sample table sets out hundreds of thousands of distinct CDR3 sequences. The V gene is TRBV5-1, the J gene TRBJ2-5; TCRdb reports TRBD1, a call that lacks DNA to check it against. The sequenced sample consisted of blood T cells: a sorted CD56 or NKG2C T cell subset, CD4+ or CD8+ T cells, or bulk PBMC T cells (not recorded which). This receptor was taken from a woman aged 18 to 75 in good health. The CDR3 here is CASSRDVSLRETQYF.